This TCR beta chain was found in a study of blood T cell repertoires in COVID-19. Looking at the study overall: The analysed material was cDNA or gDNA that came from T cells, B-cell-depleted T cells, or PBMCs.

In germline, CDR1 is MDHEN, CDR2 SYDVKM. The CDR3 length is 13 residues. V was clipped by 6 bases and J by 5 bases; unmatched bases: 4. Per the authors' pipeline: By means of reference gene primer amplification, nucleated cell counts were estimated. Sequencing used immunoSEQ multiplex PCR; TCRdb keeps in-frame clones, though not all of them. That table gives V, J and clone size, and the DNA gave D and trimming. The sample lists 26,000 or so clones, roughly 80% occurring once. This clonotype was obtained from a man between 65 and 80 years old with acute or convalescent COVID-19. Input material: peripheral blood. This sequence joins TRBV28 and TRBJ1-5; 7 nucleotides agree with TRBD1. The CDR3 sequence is CASRGTAYQPQHF. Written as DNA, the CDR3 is TGTGCCAGCAGAGGGACAGCATATCAGCCCCAGCATTTT. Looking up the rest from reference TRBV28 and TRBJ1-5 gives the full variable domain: DVKVTQSSRYLVKRTGEKVFLECVQDMDHENMFWYRQDPGLGLRLIYFSYDVKMKEKGDIPEGYSVSREKKERFSLILESASTNQTSMYLCASRGTAYQPQHFGDGTRLSIL.